The 6 T cell receptor beta chains reported below all come from one sample, sequenced in a study of T cell responses to AZD1222 COVID-19 vaccine. Clones were sequenced by immunoSEQ multiplex PCR, and TCRdb holds only the in-frame ones, with some missing. This table has about 75,000 clones, about nine tenths appearing once. The source was peripheral blood, collected 28 days after the second dose of the MenACWY control vaccine. The receptors here all came from an adult who received the MenACWY meningococcal vaccine as a control.

The genes are TRBV6-1 and TRBJ1-6; D unresolved. Between the trimmed V and J ends, which lost 3 bases and 6 bases, there was a span of 12 bases. This CDR3 has 15 residues. Germline V gives CDR1 MNHNS, CDR2 SASEGT. CDR3 sequence (DNA): TGTGCCAGCAGTGAGGAACGGAATCCTAATTCACCCCTCCACTTT. Residues: CASSEERNPNSPLHF.

The rearrangement links TRBV6-5 to TRBJ2-3; D perhaps matches TRBD1 (5 bases). Trimming took 10 bases from V and 3 from J, leaving 17 bases between them. Germline CDR1 reads MNHEY; CDR2 reads SVGAGI. CDR3 length: 14 residues. The CDR3 is CATNGRGWTDTQYF. CDR3 DNA sequence: TGTGCCACCAACGGTAGGGGTTGGACAGATACGCAGTATTTT.

CDR3 region: CASSLARTGSLSGNTIYF. The CDR3 DNA sequence: TGTGCCAGCAGCTTGGCCCGGACAGGAAGCCTCTCTGGAAACACCATATATTTT. This chain joins TRBV5-4 and TRBJ1-3; 7 nucleotides align to TRBD1. The germline V gene has CDR1 SGHNT and CDR2 YYREEE (reference sequence). The V and J ends lost 0 bases and 0 bases, in that order; junction bases with no gene match: 9. The CDR3 consists of 18 residues.

The chain combines TRBV7-2 with TRBJ2-1; possibly TRBD2 for D (6 bases). Germline loops: CDR1 SGHTA, CDR2 FQGNSA. With 3 bases removed from V and 4 bases from J, the gap between germline ends came to 16 bases. The CDR3 is 16 residues long. The CDR3, as DNA: TGTGCCAGCAGCTTCCTGGCCGGAGGGACGTACAATGAGCAGTTCTTC. Translation: CASSFLAGGTYNEQFF.

V gene TRBV4-1 combines with J gene TRBJ1-2, with unresolved D. Germline values: CDR1 MGHRA, CDR2 YSYEKL. V lost 0 bases to trimming and J lost 7 bases, with 18 bases between them. The CDR3 consists of 16 residues. Here the CDR3 reads CASSQDRVGRKGGYTF. The CDR3 DNA reads as TGCGCCAGCAGCCAAGATAGGGTTGGACGAAAGGGTGGCTACACCTTC.

This sequence joins TRBV6-2 or TRBV6-3 and TRBJ2-2, with TRBD1 matching 8 bases. V shed 2 bases and J 5 bases; nucleotides not matched to a gene: 7. The CDR3 is 16 amino acids. Germline assignment: CDR1 MNHEY and CDR2 SVGEGT. The CDR3 spells CASSYGRQGLTGELFF. The CDR3 nucleotides are TGTGCCAGCAGTTACGGTCGACAGGGGCTAACCGGGGAGCTGTTTTTT.